The 31 T cell receptor beta chains listed next were all sequenced from one sample in a study of beta chain features in type 1 diabetes. The investigators reverse transcribed all of the isolated RNA, so they sequenced expressed TCRB transcripts. Measured with immunoSEQ multiplex PCR; TCRdb has only the in-frame clones, and not every one. The table has 350,000 to 400,000 clones, roughly 16% seen once. The sequencing input was naive CD4+ T cells from blood. These receptors all stem from a woman between 18 and 29 years old in good health.

This sequence joins TRBV4-2 and TRBJ2-7; 8 nucleotides align to TRBD2. Per the germline V gene, CDR1 is LGHNA and CDR2 is YNFKEQ. The V gene end was trimmed by 4 bases and the J gene end by 1 base; junction bases not matched to a gene: 6. The CDR3 runs to 15 residues. The CDR3 region is CASSPYSGKSYEQYF. The DNA for the CDR3 is TGTGCCAGCAGCCCGTATAGCGGGAAATCCTACGAGCAGTACTTC.

A few counts support this clone. This specimen includes other DNA sequences encoding the same CDR3. The chain uses TRBV5-1 and TRBJ2-1; TRBD2 aligns across 10 bases. The CDR3 runs to 14 residues. CDR1 and CDR2 (germline): SGHRS, YFSETQ. The trim removed 2 bases at V and 9 bases at J, leaving 5 bases unmatched. Written as DNA, the CDR3 is TGCGCCAGCAGCTTAGGCCTAGCGGGAGTTGAGCAGTTCTTC. Translating it yields CASSLGLAGVEQFF.

The chain couples TRBV13 to TRBJ2-1; 7 nucleotides align to TRBD1. With V trimmed by 5 bases and J by 6 bases, 7 bases remained unmatched. The length of the CDR3 is 14 residues. CDR1 and CDR2 (germline): PRHDT, FYEKMQ (reference sequence). The DNA of the CDR3 is TGTGCCAGCAGCCCGACAGGGCTGGGCAATGAGCAGTTCTTC. Its protein product is CASSPTGLGNEQFF.

V and J are TRBV7-8 and TRBJ2-5; 12 nucleotides match TRBD2. There are 17 residues in the CDR3. Per germline, CDR1 SGHVS and CDR2 FQNEAQ. The V gene end was trimmed by 2 bases and the J gene end by 5 bases; junction bases not matched to a gene: 9. DNA for the CDR3: TGTGCCAGCAGCTTACCGACTAGCGGGAGTTTCCTGGAGACCCAGTACTTC. Protein: CASSLPTSGSFLETQYF.

This clone came up a few times. The chain uses TRBV16 and TRBJ2-5; tentative D call: TRBD1 (6 bases). The V end lost 8 bases, the J end lost 4 bases, and 20 bases lay between the germline ends. This CDR3 contains 15 residues. Germline CDR1 and CDR2: KGHSY and FQNENV. The CDR3 DNA follows: TGTGCCAGCTCCCGATCCGGACAGAACAGAGAGACCCAGTACTTC. Amino acids: CASSRSGQNRETQYF.

A few counts support this clone. The chain combines TRBV11-2 with TRBJ2-5; TRBD1 matches 9 bases. Per germline, CDR1 SGHAT and CDR2 FQNNGV. With V trimmed by 4 bases and J by 5 bases, 8 bases remained unmatched. This CDR3 is built from 15 residues. DNA of the CDR3: TGTGCCAGCAGCTCCCACCGGGACAGGGTGGAGACCCAGTACTTC. Amino acid sequence: CASSSHRDRVETQYF.

This clone was detected a few times. This chain connects TRBV11-3 to TRBJ2-6; TRBD1 matches at 7 bases. CDR1 is SGHNT, CDR2 YENEEA, per germline. The CDR3 extends over 15 amino acids. V lost 5 bases to trimming and J lost 2 bases; unmatched junction nucleotides: 3. This CDR3 is CASSVQGPGANVLTF. The DNA of the CDR3 is TGTGCCAGCAGCGTACAGGGGCCTGGGGCCAACGTCCTGACTTTC.

This sequence joins TRBV9 and TRBJ2-7; possible D gene TRBD1, 6 bases. Trimming shortened V by 3 bases and J by 4 bases, and 14 bases separated the two germline ends. Germline lookup yields CDR1 SGDLS and CDR2 YYNGEE. This CDR3 is 14 amino acids long. CDR3 protein: CASSEAAGEYEQYF. Here the CDR3 DNA reads TGTGCCAGCAGCGAGGCGGCAGGGGAGTACGAGCAGTACTTC. The full variable domain, in which reference TRBV9 and TRBJ2-7 provide the parts outside the CDR3, is DSGVTQTPKHLITATGQRVTLRCSPRSGDLSVYWYQQSLDQGLQFLIQYYNGEERAKGNILERFSAQQFPDLHSELNLSSLELGDSALYFCASSEAAGEYEQYFGPGTRLTVT.

This clone was seen only a few times. The genes are TRBV20-1 and TRBJ2-1; no definite D call. The CDR3 runs to 11 residues. CDR1 DFQATT and CDR2 SNEGSKA come from the germline V gene (reference sequence). V shed 2 bases and J shed 6 bases, with 5 bases lying between them. CDR3 in amino acids: CSARPSNEQFF. CDR3 sequence (DNA): TGCAGTGCTAGACCCAGCAATGAGCAGTTCTTC.

This clone was detected a few times. This rearrangement joins TRBV6-5 to TRBJ1-5, with D tentatively TRBD1 (5 bases). The CDR3 consists of 15 residues. CDR1 and CDR2 (germline): MNHEY, SVGAGI. Trimming left V 0 bases short and J 2 bases short, with 8 bases between. The CDR3, as DNA: TGTGCCAGCAGTTACTCCAGGGTTGGCAATCAGCCCCAGCATTTT. It codes for CASSYSRVGNQPQHF.

The chain is built from TRBV29-1 and TRBJ2-7; maybe TRBD2 (5 bases). In germline, CDR1 is SQVTM, CDR2 ANQGSEA. CDR3 length: 13 amino acids. V was pared by 4 bases and J by 3 bases, with 13 bases between. For the CDR3, the DNA is TGCAGCGTTGGAAAAAGCGCGGGCTACGAGCAGTACTTC. Translating gives CSVGKSAGYEQYF.

V usage is TRBV4-2 and J usage is TRBJ2-7; TRBD2 might be the D (6 bases). CDR1 is LGHNA, CDR2 YNFKEQ, per germline. The CDR3 length is 15 residues. The V gene lost 1 base and the J gene lost 3 bases, with 13 bases spanning the gap. The CDR3 DNA follows: TGTGCCAGCAGCCAAGGTTGGGGGGAAATCTACGAGCAGTACTTC. This gives the protein CASSQGWGEIYEQYF.

The rearrangement uses TRBV14 and TRBJ2-7, with D perhaps TRBD2 (5 bases). The V gene's germline CDR1 is SGHDN and CDR2 FVKESK. This CDR3 comprises 14 residues. Trimming removed 2 bases at V and 3 bases at J, with 11 bases between. CDR3 in amino acids: CASSQKSDYYEQYF. For the CDR3, the DNA is TGTGCCAGCAGCCAAAAGTCAGACTACTACGAGCAGTACTTC.

The chain recombines TRBV6-4 with TRBJ2-2, with 7 bases matching TRBD1. V was clipped by 4 bases and J by 3 bases; unmatched bases: 2. The CDR3 consists of 14 residues. CDR1 and CDR2 from the germline V gene are MRHNA and SNTAGT. DNA of the CDR3: TGTGCCAGCAGTGTACAGGGGTACACCGGGGAGCTGTTTTTT. It yields the protein CASSVQGYTGELFF.

The V call is TRBV29-1, the J call TRBJ1-4, with TRBD1 as a possible D gene (5 bases). Trimming took off 4 bases at V and 6 bases at J, with 12 bases between the two ends. CDR1 and CDR2 from the germline V gene are SQVTM and ANQGSEA. This CDR3 has 13 residues. The CDR3 spells CSVVFQGDEKLFF. In nucleotides, the CDR3 is TGCAGCGTTGTGTTCCAGGGTGATGAAAAACTGTTTTTT.

Comments on this clone: The sample carries other DNA sequences with the same CDR3. V usage is TRBV5-1 and J usage is TRBJ1-1; TRBD1 aligns across 8 bases. The germline V gene has CDR1 SGHRS and CDR2 YFSETQ. This CDR3 has 13 residues. V lost 2 bases, J lost 5 bases, and 2 bases stayed unmatched. CDR3 protein: CASSLTGGTEAFF. The DNA for the CDR3 is TGCGCCAGCAGCTTAACAGGGGGTACTGAAGCTTTCTTT.

V is TRBV30 and J is TRBJ2-2; D is unresolved. Trimming stripped 1 base from V and 1 base from J, with 4 bases between. The CDR3 sequence is 13 residues long. CDR1 is GTSNPN, CDR2 SVGIG, per germline (reference sequence). This CDR3 reads CAWSGQNTGELFF. The CDR3 bases are TGTGCCTGGAGTGGACAGAACACCGGGGAGCTGTTTTTT.

The J gene is TRBJ2-2, the V gene TRBV30; 8 bases line up with TRBD2. Per the germline V gene, CDR1 is GTSNPN and CDR2 is SVGIG (reference sequence). The V segment lost 1 base and the J segment 2 bases; nucleotides outside the gene matches: 6. This CDR3 has 16 residues. As DNA, the CDR3 is TGTGCCTGGAGTGGAGGTAGCGGGGTTAACACCGGGGAGCTGTTTTTT. As protein: CAWSGGSGVNTGELFF. Drawing the rest from reference TRBV30 and TRBJ2-2, the complete variable domain is SQTIHQWPATLVQPVGSPLSLECTVEGTSNPNLYWYRQAAGRGLQLLFYSVGIGQISSEVPQNLSASRPQDRQFILSSKKLLLSDSGFYLCAWSGGSGVNTGELFFGEGSRLTVL.

This clone was detected a few times. The genes are TRBV5-4 and TRBJ2-7; TRBD2 is a possible D gene (6 bases). The CDR3 totals 15 residues. The germline V gene encodes CDR1 SGHNT and CDR2 YYREEE (reference sequence). Trimming took off 2 bases at V and 3 bases at J, with 15 bases between the two ends. CDR3 protein: CASSLGTSILYEQYF. DNA of the CDR3: TGTGCCAGCAGCTTAGGTACTAGCATCCTCTACGAGCAGTACTTC.

There are a few counts of this clone. The chain joins TRBV6-4 to TRBJ1-1; tentative D call: TRBD1 (5 bases). V dropped 3 bases and J dropped 3 bases, with 11 bases sitting between them. This CDR3 has 14 amino acids. Germline V gene sequence: CDR1 MRHNA, CDR2 SNTAGT. The CDR3 sequence is CASSDGQPHTEAFF. CDR3 DNA sequence: TGTGCCAGCAGTGATGGACAACCGCACACTGAAGCTTTCTTT.

J is TRBJ1-1 and V is TRBV13; 7 nucleotides line up with TRBD1. After removal of 7 bases from V and 4 bases from J, the junction contained 3 bases not matched to a gene. The CDR3 spans 12 residues. Per germline, CDR1 PRHDT and CDR2 FYEKMQ (reference sequence). In nucleotides, the CDR3 is TGTGCCAGCACCCAGGGGGGCACTGAAGCTTTCTTT. Amino acid sequence: CASTQGGTEAFF.

V gene TRBV5-4 combines with J gene TRBJ2-7; TRBD2 agrees at 11 bases. There are 15 residues in the CDR3. Germline V CDR1 and CDR2: SGHNT, YYREEE (reference sequence). The J segment lost 4 bases and the V segment lost 4 bases, leaving 7 bases of the junction unmatched. CDR3 in amino acids: CASSLGTSGLYEQYF. DNA for the CDR3: TGTGCCAGCAGCCTAGGGACTAGCGGACTATACGAGCAGTACTTC.

This clone was observed a handful of times. The gene calls are TRBV5-1 and TRBJ1-1; 7 nucleotides agree with TRBD1. J lost 6 bases, V lost 2 bases, and 7 bases had no gene match. The germline CDR1 and CDR2 sequences are SGHRS and YFSETQ. The CDR3 is 14 amino acids. For the CDR3, the DNA is TGCGCCAGCAGCTTAACAGGGGTAGGCGCTGAAGCTTTCTTT. Its protein is CASSLTGVGAEAFF.

In its sample, this clone was seen a few times. V and J are TRBV5-1 and TRBJ2-1, with D maybe TRBD1 (7 bases). The V end lost 4 bases, the J end lost 0 bases, and 14 bases lay between the germline ends. The V gene's germline CDR1 is SGHRS and CDR2 YFSETQ. The CDR3 extends over 16 amino acids. CDR3 region: CASSRGDSSSYNEQFF. The CDR3 nucleotides read TGCGCCAGCAGCCGCGGGGACAGCAGCTCCTACAATGAGCAGTTCTTC.

V gene TRBV7-3 combines with J gene TRBJ2-1, with 12 bases that match TRBD2. This CDR3 contains 15 residues. After removal of 5 bases from V and 9 bases from J, the junction contained 8 bases not matched to a gene. Germline CDR1 reads SGHTA; CDR2 reads FQGTGA. CDR3 DNA: TGTGCCAGCAGCCAGACTAGCGGGAGTTCGGTTGAGCAGTTCTTC. Residues: CASSQTSGSSVEQFF. Based on the CDR3 plus reference TRBV7-3 and TRBJ2-1, the full variable domain is GAGVSQTPSNKVTEKGKYVELRCDPISGHTALYWYRQSLGQGPEFLIYFQGTGAADDSGLPNDRFFAVRPEGSVSTLKIQRTERGDSAVYLCASSQTSGSSVEQFFGPGTRLTVL.

This clone was detected a few times. The CDR3 spells CASSLGQAYQETQYF. The CDR3 DNA sequence: TGTGCCAGCAGCTTAGGCCAGGCTTACCAAGAGACCCAGTACTTC. V is TRBV11-1 and J is TRBJ2-5; D is undetermined. Germline-derived CDR1 and CDR2 are SGHAT and FQDESV (reference sequence). V lost 1 base and J lost 0, with 9 bases in between. CDR3 length equals 15 residues. Supplemented by reference TRBV11-1 and TRBJ2-5, the full variable domain reads EAEVAQSPRYKITEKSQAVAFWCDPISGHATLYWYRQILGQGPELLVQFQDESVVDDSQLPKDRFSAERLKGVDSTLKIQPAELGDSAMYLCASSLGQAYQETQYFGPGTRLLVL.

The gene calls are TRBV27 and TRBJ2-7, with D possibly being TRBD2 (6 bases). V was cut by 1 base and J by 4 bases, with 17 bases left in between. The CDR3 is 16 residues long. In germline, CDR1 is MNHEY, CDR2 SMNVEV (reference sequence). The DNA of the CDR3 is TGTGCCAGCAGTTTATTTGGGGGAGGAGTATCTTACGAGCAGTACTTC. Translation gives CASSLFGGGVSYEQYF.

This clone appeared a few times. J is TRBJ1-1 and V is TRBV19; D is undetermined. Between the trimmed V and J ends, which lost 5 bases and 4 bases, there was a span of 11 bases. Per germline, CDR1 LNHDA and CDR2 SQIVND (reference sequence). The length of the CDR3 is 13 residues. The CDR3 spells CASSPDEGTEAFF. The CDR3 nucleotides are TGTGCCAGTAGTCCGGATGAGGGCACTGAAGCTTTCTTT.

The genes are TRBV4-1 and TRBJ2-7; 9 bases are shared with TRBD2. V was pared by 6 bases and J by 5 bases, with 11 bases of the junction left unmatched. Germline V gene data show CDR1 as MGHRA and CDR2 as YSYEKL. The CDR3 covers 15 residues. The CDR3 here is CASRPNSGRWDEQYF. CDR3 DNA: TGCGCCAGCAGACCCAATAGCGGGAGATGGGACGAGCAGTACTTC.

The CDR3 nucleotides read TGTGCCAGCAGGACAGGGGGCGGGAGCAATCAGCCCCAGCATTTT. Amino acids: CASRTGGGSNQPQHF. V and J are TRBV28 and TRBJ1-5; the match to TRBD1 covers 10 bases. The J segment lost 1 base and the V segment lost 6 bases, leaving 3 bases of the junction unmatched. Germline V gene data show CDR1 as MDHEN and CDR2 as SYDVKM. The CDR3 contains 15 residues. Using reference TRBV28 and TRBJ1-5 for the parts outside the CDR3, the full variable domain is DVKVTQSSRYLVKRTGEKVFLECVQDMDHENMFWYRQDPGLGLRLIYFSYDVKMKEKGDIPEGYSVSREKKERFSLILESASTNQTSMYLCASRTGGGSNQPQHFGDGTRLSIL.

This chain uses TRBV25-1 with TRBJ1-2; 7 bases align to TRBD1. The CDR3 length is 14 residues. CDR1 and CDR2 from the germline V gene are MGHDK and SYGVNS. V lost 9 bases, J lost 3 bases, and 10 bases stayed unmatched. The CDR3 region has the DNA TGTGCCAGTAGAAAGAAGGGGGCTCACTATGGCTACACCTTC. It translates to CASRKKGAHYGYTF.